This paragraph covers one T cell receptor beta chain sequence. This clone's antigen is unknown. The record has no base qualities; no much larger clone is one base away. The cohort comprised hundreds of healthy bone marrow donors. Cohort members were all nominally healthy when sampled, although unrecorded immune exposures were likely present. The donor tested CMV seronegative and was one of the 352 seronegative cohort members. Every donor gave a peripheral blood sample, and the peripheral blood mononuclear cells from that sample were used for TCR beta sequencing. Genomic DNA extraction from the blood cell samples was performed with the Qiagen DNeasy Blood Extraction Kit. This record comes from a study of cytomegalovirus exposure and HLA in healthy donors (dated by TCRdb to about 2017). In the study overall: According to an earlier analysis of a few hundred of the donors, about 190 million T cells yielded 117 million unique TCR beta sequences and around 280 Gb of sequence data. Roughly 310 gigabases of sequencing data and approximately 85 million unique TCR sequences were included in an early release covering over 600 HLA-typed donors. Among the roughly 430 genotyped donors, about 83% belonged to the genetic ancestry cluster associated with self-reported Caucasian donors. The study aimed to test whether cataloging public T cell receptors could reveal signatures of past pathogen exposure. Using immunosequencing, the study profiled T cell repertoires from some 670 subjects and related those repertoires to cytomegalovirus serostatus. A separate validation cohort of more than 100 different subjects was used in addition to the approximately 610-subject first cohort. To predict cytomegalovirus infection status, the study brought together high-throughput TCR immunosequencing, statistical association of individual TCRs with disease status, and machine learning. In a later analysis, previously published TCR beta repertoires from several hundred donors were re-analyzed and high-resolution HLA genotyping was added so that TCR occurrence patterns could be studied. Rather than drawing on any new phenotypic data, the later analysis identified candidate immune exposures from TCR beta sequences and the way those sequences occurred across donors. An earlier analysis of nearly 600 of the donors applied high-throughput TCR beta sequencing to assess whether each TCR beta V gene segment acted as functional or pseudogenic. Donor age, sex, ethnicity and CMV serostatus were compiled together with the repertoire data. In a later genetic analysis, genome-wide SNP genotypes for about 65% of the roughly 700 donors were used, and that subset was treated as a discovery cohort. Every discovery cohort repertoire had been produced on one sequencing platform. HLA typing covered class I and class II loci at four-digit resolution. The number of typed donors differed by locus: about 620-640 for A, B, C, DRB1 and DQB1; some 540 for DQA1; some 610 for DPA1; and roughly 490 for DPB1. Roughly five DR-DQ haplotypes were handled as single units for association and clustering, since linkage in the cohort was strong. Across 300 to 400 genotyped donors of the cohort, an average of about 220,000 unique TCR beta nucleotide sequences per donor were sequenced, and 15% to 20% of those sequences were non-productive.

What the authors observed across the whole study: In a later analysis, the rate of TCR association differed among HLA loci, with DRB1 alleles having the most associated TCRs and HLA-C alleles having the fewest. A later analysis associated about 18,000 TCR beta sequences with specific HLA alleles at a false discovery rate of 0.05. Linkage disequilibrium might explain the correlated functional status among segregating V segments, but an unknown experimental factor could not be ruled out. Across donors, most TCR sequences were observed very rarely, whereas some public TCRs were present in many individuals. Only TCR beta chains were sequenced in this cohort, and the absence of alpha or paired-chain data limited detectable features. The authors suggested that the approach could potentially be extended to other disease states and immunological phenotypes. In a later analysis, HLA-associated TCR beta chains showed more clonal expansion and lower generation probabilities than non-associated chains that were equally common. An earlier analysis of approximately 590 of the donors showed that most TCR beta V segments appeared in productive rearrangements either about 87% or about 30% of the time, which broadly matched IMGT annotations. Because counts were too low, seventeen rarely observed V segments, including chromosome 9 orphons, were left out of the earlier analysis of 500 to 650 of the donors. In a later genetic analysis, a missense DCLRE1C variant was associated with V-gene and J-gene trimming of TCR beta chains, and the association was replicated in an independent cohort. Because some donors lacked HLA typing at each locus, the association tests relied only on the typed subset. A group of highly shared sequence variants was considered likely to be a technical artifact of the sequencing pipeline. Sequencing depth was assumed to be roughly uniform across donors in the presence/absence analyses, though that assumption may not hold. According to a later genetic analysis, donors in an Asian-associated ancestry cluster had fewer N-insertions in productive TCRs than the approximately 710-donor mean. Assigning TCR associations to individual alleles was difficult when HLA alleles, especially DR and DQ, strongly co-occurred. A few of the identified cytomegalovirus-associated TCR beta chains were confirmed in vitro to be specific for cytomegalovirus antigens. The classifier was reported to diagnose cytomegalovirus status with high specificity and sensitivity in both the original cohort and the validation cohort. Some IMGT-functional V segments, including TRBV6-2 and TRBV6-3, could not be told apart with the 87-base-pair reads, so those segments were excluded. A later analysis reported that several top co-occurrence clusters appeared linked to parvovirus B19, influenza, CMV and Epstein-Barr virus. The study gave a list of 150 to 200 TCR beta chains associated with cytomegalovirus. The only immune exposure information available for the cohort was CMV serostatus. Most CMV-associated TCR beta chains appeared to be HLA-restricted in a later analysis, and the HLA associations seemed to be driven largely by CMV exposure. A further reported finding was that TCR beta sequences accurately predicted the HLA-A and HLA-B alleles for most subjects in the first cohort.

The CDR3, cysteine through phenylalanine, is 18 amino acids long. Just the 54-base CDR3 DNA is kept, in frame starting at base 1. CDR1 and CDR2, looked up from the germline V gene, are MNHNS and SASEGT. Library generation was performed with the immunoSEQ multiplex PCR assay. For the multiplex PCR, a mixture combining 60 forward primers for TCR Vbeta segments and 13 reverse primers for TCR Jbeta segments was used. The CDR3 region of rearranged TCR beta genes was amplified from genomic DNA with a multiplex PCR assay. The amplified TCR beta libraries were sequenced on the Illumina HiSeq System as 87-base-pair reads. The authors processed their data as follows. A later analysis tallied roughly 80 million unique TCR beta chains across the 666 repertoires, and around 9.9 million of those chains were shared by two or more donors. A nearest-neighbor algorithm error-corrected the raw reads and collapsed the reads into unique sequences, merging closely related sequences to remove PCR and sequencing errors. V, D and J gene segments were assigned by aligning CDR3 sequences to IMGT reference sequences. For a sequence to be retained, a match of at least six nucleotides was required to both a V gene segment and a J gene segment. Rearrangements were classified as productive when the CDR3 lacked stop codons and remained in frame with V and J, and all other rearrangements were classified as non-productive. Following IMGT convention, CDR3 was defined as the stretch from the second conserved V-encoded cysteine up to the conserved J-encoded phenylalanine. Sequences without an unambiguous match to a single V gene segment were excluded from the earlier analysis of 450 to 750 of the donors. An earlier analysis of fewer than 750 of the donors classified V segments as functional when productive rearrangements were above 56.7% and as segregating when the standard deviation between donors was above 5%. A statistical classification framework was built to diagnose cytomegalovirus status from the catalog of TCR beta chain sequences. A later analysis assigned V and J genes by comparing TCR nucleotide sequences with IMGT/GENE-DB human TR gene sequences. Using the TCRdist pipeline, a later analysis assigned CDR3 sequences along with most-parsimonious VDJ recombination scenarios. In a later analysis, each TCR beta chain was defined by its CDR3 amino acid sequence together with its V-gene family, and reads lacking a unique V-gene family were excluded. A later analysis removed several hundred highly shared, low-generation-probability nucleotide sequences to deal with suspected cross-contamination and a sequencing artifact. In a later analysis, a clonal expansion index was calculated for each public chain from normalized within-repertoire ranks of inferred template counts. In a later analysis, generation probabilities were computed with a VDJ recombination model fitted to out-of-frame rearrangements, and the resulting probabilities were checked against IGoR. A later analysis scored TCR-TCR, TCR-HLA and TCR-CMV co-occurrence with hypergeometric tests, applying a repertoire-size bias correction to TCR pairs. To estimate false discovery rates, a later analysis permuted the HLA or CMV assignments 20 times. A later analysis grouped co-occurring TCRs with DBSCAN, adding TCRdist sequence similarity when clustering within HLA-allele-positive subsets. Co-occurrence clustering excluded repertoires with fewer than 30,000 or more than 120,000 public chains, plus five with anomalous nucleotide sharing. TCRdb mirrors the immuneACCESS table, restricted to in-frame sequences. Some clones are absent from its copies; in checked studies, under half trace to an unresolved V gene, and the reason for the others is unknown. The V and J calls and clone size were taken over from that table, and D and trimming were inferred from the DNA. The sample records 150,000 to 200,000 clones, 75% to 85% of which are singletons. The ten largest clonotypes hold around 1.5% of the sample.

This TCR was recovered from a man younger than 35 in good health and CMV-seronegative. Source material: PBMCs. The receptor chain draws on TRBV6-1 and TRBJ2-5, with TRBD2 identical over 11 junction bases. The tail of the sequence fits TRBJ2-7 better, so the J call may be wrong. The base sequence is TGTGCCAGCAGTGCGGCTGGGGGCGGACTAGCGGGCTCCTACGAGCAGTACTTC. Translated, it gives CASSAAGGGLAGSYEQYF.